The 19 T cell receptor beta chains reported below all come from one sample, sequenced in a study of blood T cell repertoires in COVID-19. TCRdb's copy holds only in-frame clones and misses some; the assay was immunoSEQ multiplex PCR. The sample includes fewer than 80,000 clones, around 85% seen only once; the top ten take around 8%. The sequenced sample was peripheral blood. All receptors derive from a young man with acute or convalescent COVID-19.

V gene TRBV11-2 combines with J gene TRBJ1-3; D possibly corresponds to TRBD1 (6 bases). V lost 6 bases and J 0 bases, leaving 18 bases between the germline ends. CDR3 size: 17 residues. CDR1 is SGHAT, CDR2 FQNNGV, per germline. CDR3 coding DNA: TGTGCCAGCAGAAAACTCAGACAGGCCACCTCTGGAAACACCATATATTTT. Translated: CASRKLRQATSGNTIYF.

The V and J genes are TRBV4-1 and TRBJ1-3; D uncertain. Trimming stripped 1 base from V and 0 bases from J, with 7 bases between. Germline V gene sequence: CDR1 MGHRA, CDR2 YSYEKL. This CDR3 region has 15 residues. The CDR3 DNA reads TGCGCCAGCAGCCAAGGCGTCAACTCTGGAAACACCATATATTTT. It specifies CASSQGVNSGNTIYF.

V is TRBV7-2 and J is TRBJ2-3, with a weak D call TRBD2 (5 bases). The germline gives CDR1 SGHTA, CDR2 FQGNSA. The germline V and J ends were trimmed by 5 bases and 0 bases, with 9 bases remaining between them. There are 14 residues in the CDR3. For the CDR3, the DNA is TGTGCCAGCAGCCCCGGACTTAGCACAGATACGCAGTATTTT. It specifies CASSPGLSTDTQYF.

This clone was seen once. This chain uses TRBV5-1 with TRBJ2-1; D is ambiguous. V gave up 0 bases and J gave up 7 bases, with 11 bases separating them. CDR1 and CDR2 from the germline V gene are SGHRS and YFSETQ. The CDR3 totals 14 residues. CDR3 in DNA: TGCGCCAGCAGCTTGGATTACAGTGGGAATGAGCAGTTCTTC. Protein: CASSLDYSGNEQFF.

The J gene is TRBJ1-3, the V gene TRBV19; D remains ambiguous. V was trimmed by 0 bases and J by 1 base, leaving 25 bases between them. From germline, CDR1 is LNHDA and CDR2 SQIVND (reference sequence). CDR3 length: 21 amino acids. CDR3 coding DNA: TGTGCCAGTAGTATAGAAGGCCCAGCCCGACGACTTGCAAGGTCTGGAAACACCATATATTTT. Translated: CASSIEGPARRLARSGNTIYF.

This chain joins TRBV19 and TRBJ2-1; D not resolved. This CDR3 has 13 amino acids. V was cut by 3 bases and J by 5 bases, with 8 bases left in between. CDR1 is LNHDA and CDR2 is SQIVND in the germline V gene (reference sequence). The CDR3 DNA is TGTGCCAGTAGTATTTTCGAGGACAATGAGCAGTTCTTC. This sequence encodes CASSIFEDNEQFF.

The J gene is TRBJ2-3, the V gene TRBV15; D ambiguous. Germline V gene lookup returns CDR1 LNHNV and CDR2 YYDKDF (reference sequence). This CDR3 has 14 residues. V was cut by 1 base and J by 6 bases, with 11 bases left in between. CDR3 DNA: TGTGCCACCAGCAGAGCCGGGTTCAGTGATACGCAGTATTTT. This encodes CATSRAGFSDTQYF.

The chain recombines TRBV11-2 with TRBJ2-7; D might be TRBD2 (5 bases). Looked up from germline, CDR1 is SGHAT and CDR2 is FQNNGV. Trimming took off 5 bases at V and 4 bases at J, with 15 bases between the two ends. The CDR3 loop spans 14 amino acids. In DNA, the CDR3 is TGTGCCAGCAGCCGAACAGCGGAAAAGTACGAGCAGTACTTC. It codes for CASSRTAEKYEQYF.

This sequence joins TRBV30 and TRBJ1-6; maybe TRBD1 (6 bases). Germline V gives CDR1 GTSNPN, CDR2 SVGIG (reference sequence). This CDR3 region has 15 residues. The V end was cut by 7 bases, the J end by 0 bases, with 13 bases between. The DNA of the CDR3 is TGTGCCTTTAGGGGGACCTACTCCTATAATTCACCCCTCCACTTT. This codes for CAFRGTYSYNSPLHF.

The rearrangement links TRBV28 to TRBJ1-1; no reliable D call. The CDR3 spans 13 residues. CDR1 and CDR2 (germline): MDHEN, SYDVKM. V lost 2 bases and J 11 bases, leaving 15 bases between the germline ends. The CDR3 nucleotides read TGTGCCAGCAGTTTACCCCCTGGAGCTGGGGCTTTCTTT. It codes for CASSLPPGAGAFF.

As DNA, the CDR3 is TGTGCCAGTATGGGACTAGCGGGAGGATCTGATACGCAGTATTTT. This encodes CASMGLAGGSDTQYF. The V gene is TRBV19, the J gene TRBJ2-3; 15 bases are shared with TRBD2. The germline CDR1 and CDR2 sequences are LNHDA and SQIVND (reference sequence). The V segment lost 7 bases and the J segment 6 bases; nucleotides outside the gene matches: 5. The CDR3 covers 15 residues.

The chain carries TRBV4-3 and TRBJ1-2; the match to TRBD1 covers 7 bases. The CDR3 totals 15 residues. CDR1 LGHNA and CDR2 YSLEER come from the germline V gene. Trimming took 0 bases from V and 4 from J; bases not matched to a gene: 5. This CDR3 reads CASSQDSTGTYGYTF. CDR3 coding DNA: TGCGCCAGCAGCCAAGATTCGACAGGGACCTATGGCTACACCTTC.

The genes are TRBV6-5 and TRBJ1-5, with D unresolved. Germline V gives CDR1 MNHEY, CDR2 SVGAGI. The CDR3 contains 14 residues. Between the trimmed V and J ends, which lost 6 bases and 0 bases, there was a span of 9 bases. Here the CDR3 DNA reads TGTGCCAGCAGACAGATTTATAGCAATCAGCCCCAGCATTTT. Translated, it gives CASRQIYSNQPQHF.

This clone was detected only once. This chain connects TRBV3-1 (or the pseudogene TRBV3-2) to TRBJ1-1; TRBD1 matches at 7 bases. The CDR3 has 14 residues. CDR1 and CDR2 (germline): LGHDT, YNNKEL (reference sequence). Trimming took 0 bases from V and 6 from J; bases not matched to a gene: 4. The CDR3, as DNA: TGTGCCAGCAGCCAAGAGTGGCAGGGGGCTGAAGCTTTCTTT. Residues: CASSQEWQGAEAFF.

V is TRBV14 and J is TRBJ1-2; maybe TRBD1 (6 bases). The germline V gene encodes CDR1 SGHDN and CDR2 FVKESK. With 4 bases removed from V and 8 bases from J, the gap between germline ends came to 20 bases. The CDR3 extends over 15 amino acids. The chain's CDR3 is CASSLTSGDIEGYTF. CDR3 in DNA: TGTGCCAGCAGCCTTACTTCAGGGGACATTGAGGGCTACACCTTC.

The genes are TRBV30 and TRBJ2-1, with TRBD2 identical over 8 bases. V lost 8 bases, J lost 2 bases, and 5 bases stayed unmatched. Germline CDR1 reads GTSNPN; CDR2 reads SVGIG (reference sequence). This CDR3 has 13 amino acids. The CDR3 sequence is CALLGLAYNEQFF. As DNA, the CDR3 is TGTGCCCTCTTGGGACTAGCCTACAATGAGCAGTTCTTC.

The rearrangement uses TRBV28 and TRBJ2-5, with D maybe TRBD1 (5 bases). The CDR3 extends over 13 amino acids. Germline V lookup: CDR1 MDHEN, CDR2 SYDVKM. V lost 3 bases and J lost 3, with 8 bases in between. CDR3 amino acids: CASSFGAKETQYF. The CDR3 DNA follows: TGTGCCAGCAGTTTTGGGGCGAAAGAGACCCAGTACTTC.

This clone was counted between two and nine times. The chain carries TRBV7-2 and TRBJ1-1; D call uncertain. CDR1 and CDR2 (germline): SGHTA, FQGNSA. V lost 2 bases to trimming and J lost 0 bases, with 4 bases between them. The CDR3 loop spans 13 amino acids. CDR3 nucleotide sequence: TGTGCCAGCAGCTTAACGGTGAACACTGAAGCTTTCTTT. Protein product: CASSLTVNTEAFF.

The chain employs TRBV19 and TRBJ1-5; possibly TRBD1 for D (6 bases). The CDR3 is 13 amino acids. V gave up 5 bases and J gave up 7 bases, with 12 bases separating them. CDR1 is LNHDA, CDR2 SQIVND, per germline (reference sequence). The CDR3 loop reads CASSQQGGQPQHF. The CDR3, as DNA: TGTGCCAGTAGTCAACAGGGTGGCCAGCCCCAGCATTTT.